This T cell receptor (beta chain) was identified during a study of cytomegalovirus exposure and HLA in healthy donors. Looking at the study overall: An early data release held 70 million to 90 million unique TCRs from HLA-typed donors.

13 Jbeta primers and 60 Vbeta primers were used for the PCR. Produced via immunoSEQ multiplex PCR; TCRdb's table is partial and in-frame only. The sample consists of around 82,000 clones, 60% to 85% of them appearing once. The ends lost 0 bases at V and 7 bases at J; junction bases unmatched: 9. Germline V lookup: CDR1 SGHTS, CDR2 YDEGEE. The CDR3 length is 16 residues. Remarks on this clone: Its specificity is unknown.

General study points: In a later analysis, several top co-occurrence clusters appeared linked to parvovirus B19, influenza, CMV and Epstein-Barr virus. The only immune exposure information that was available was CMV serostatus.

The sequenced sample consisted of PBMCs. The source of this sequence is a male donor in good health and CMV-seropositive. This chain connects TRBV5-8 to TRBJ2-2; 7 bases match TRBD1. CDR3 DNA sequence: TGTGCCAGCAGCTTGGAGGGGGCCGAGGGAAACGGGGAGCTGTTTTTT. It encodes CASSLEGAEGNGELFF.